The sequence of this T cell receptor beta chain was determined in a study of tumour-infiltrating T cells in Burkitt lymphoma (dated by TCRdb to 2020 to 2021). About the full investigation: The Burkitt lymphoma cohort included around 80 patients and covered every epidemiological subtype of the disease. Clinical outcome was correlated with TCR repertoire data, and overall and progression-free survival were found to be predicted by productive clonality independently of established prognosticators, including age at diagnosis. Broader findings and caveats from the paper: Numerous Burkitt lymphoma patients were found to share several public clonotypes, a finding suggesting shared tumour neoantigen selection that is absent from diffuse large B-cell lymphoma.

As for this clone: The antigen it binds to is not known. The sample holds no much larger clone one base away, and base qualities are not on file.

CDR3 length: 14 amino acids, cysteine to phenylalanine. This entry keeps only the CDR3 DNA: 42 bases, framed from base 1. V drops 2 bases and J drops 12 bases, leaving 17 bases in between. CDR1 and CDR2 are read off the germline V gene as SGHAT and FQNNGV. Receptor amplification or capture employed the immunoSEQ multiplex PCR assay. What TCRdb holds here is the immuneACCESS table cut down to in-frame rearrangements. Part of the clones is not present; checked against another copy, under half of the missing clones reflect an unresolved V gene, and the others are unexplained. The sample table records 3,000 to 4,000 clones; around 21% of these occur just once. The ten largest clonotypes hold roughly 1.5% of the sample.

This receptor was obtained from a human donor with Burkitt lymphoma. The V and J genes are TRBV11-2 and TRBJ2-1; 6 matching bases give a weak D call of TRBD2. Material for sequencing was tumor tissue. The nucleotide sequence is given as TGTGCCAGCAGCTTAAGACTGCGGGCGGAGGGGCAGTTCTTC. Translated, this gives CASSLRLRAEGQFF.